This TCR beta chain was recorded in a study of T cell clonotyping in hematopoietic cell transplantation. Study conclusions and caveats: Cells were unsorted, so CD4 and CD8 contributions were not separated. Graft donor and pretransplant recipient Inverse Simpson Index values predicted broader posttransplant TCR diversity. After transplant, recipient diversity fell while pathologically expanded clonotypes grew through day 180. At the given depth, recipient repertoires were over 95% de novo clonotypes.

Repertoires were generated with immunoSEQ multiplex PCR, while TCRdb's copy carries only in-frame clones and drops some. The table records 30,000 to 45,000 clones, approximately 88% of them present only once. As to this clone: Its antigen is not known.

Germline CDR1 reads MGHRA; CDR2 reads YSYEKL. The CDR3 spans 16 residues. V lost 0 bases to trimming and J lost 1 base, with 10 bases between them. This receptor was taken from a woman in her 40s in good health. Some clones in this sample may be carry-over from other donors' samples. This rearrangement joins TRBV4-1 to TRBJ1-5; D unresolved. Sequencing input: peripheral blood mononuclear cells. The chain's CDR3 is CASSQEAGSSNQPQHF. CDR3 nucleotide sequence: TGCGCCAGCAGCCAAGAGGCAGGCTCGAGCAATCAGCCCCAGCATTTT.